The TCR beta chain under discussion was sequenced for a study of T cells expressing NK-cell markers. Study-level points and caveats: In a few donors, dominant clonotypes made up roughly 25-60.1% of CD3+CD56-NKG2C+ cells.

Per germline, CDR1 MNHNS and CDR2 SASEGT. The CDR3 runs 13 residues. cDNA encoding TCR beta was synthesized via 5'RACE template switching incorporating UMIs. TCRdb derives one entry per CDR3 protein from the 5' RACE reads, leaving out DNA. This sample's table reports 250,000 to 300,000 distinct CDR3 sequences. As regards this clonotype: The antigen is undetermined.

Sequenced input: blood T cells: a sorted CD56 or NKG2C T cell subset, CD4+ or CD8+ T cells, or bulk PBMC T cells (not recorded which). The rearrangement links TRBV6-1 to TRBJ1-1. The clonotype originates from a woman aged 18-69 years in good health. CDR3 protein: CASSIKGHSEAFF.